This T cell receptor (beta chain) came from a study of control samples from healthy donors and cancer patients. Sequenced by immunoSEQ multiplex PCR; TCRdb stores in-frame clones only, minus some. The data contain approximately 94,000 clones, approximately 84% of them singletons. Germline loops: CDR1 LNHDA, CDR2 SQIVND (reference sequence). V was clipped by 5 bases and J by 4 bases, with 12 bases between them. This CDR3 spans 14 amino acids. This chain links TRBV19 with TRBJ2-1, with D possibly TRBD1 on 6 matching bases. The source material was PBMCs. The source is a man aged 65-85 years with lung cancer. The CDR3 DNA sequence: TGTGCCAGTAGTCCCCGACAGGAGTACAATGAGCAGTTCTTC. This gives the protein CASSPRQEYNEQFF.